Listed below are T cell receptor beta chains from one sample, sequenced in a study of blood T cell repertoires in COVID-19. Repertoires were generated with immunoSEQ multiplex PCR, while TCRdb's copy carries only in-frame clones and drops some. The repertoire includes 290,000 or so clones, 65% to 90% of them detected once, and more than 4.5% sits in the top ten. Sample: peripheral blood. These receptors all come from a man aged 50-60 years with active or convalescent COVID-19. The CDR3 runs from the conserved cysteine through the conserved F or W. The D gene is left open where the match is weak. Only some rows state a clone size, as once, few, many or a class for expanded clones.

size: NA
J: TRBJ1-2
D: NA
V: TRBV6-5
CDR3: CASSRSDRPNYGYTF
DNA: TGTGCCAGCAGCAGATCCGACAGACCAAACTATGGCTACACCTTC

size: NA
J: TRBJ1-1
D: NA
V: TRBV7-2
CDR3: CASSTMTGNTEAFF
DNA: TGTGCCAGCAGCACTATGACAGGGAACACTGAAGCTTTCTTT

size: once
J: TRBJ1-5
D: NA
V: TRBV28
CDR3: CASSLGQTNQPQHF
DNA: TGTGCCAGCAGTCTAGGACAGACCAATCAGCCCCAGCATTTT

size: NA
J: TRBJ2-5
D: NA
V: TRBV5-1
CDR3: CASRVGQGNQETQYF
DNA: TGCGCCAGCCGCGTGGGGCAGGGGAACCAAGAGACCCAGTACTTC

size: NA
J: TRBJ2-4
D: TRBD1
V: TRBV14
CDR3: CASSPLRQGAKNIQYF
DNA: TGTGCCAGCAGCCCCTTGAGACAGGGCGCCAAAAACATTCAGTACTTC

size: NA
J: TRBJ1-5
D: NA
V: TRBV6-2/TRBV6-3
CDR3: CASSYGGASQPQHF
DNA: TGTGCCAGCAGTTACGGTGGGGCGAGTCAGCCCCAGCATTTT

size: NA
J: TRBJ1-1
D: TRBD1
V: TRBV27
CDR3: CASSRQGWNTEAFF
DNA: TGTGCCAGCAGCCGACAGGGTTGGAACACTGAAGCTTTCTTT

size: NA
J: TRBJ2-5
D: TRBD1
V: TRBV5-4
CDR3: CASSLAGTGRETQYF
DNA: TGTGCCAGCAGCTTGGCGGGGACAGGGCGGGAGACCCAGTACTTC

size: NA
J: TRBJ2-1
D: TRBD1
V: TRBV5-4
CDR3: CASSLRTGTEYNEQFF
DNA: TGTGCCAGCAGCCTAAGGACAGGGACGGAATACAATGAGCAGTTCTTC

size: NA
J: TRBJ2-7
D: NA
V: TRBV7-8
CDR3: CASSLAGRGVAEQYF
DNA: TGTGCCAGCAGCTTAGCGGGGAGGGGGGTGGCAGAGCAGTACTTC

size: NA
J: TRBJ1-6
D: TRBD1
V: TRBV9
CDR3: CASSPGTGNSPLHF
DNA: TGTGCCAGCAGCCCGGGGACAGGGAATTCACCCCTCCACTTT

size: NA
J: TRBJ2-5
D: NA
V: TRBV4-1
CDR3: CASSQDILGSRGLQETQYF
DNA: TGCGCCAGCAGCCAAGATATTTTGGGGAGCAGGGGCCTACAAGAGACCCAGTACTTC

size: NA
J: TRBJ2-3
D: TRBD1
V: TRBV7-3
CDR3: CASSPSRDRADTQYF
DNA: TGTGCCAGCAGCCCGTCCCGGGACAGAGCAGATACGCAGTATTTT

size: NA
J: TRBJ2-5
D: TRBD1
V: TRBV2
CDR3: CASSPGTGETQYF
DNA: TGTGCCAGCAGTCCCGGGACAGGGGAGACCCAGTACTTC

size: NA
J: TRBJ1-5
D: TRBD1
V: TRBV19
CDR3: CASSPGQTNQPQHF
DNA: TGTGCCAGTAGCCCGGGACAGACAAATCAGCCCCAGCATTTT

size: once
J: TRBJ2-7
D: TRBD1
V: TRBV5-1
CDR3: CASSLVTGQAGEQYF
DNA: TGCGCCAGCAGCTTGGTCACCGGACAGGCGGGCGAGCAGTACTTC

size: NA
J: TRBJ2-2
D: TRBD2
V: TRBV9
CDR3: CASSITTSGRVNTGELFF
DNA: TGTGCCAGCAGCATAACGACTAGCGGGAGGGTCAACACCGGGGAGCTGTTTTTT

size: once
J: TRBJ2-1
D: TRBD2
V: TRBV30
CDR3: CAWMTPTSGLHEQFF
DNA: TGTGCCTGGATGACTCCGACTAGCGGGCTGCATGAGCAGTTCTTC

size: once
J: TRBJ2-7
D: TRBD2
V: TRBV7-8
CDR3: CASSFRLASLYEQYF
DNA: TGTGCCAGCAGCTTCAGACTAGCGTCACTTTACGAGCAGTACTTC

size: NA
J: TRBJ1-2
D: NA
V: TRBV6-2/TRBV6-3
CDR3: CASSLNSYGYTF
DNA: TGTGCCAGCAGCTTAAACAGTTATGGCTACACCTTC

size: once
J: TRBJ1-4
D: TRBD1
V: TRBV7-3
CDR3: CASSLTGQGNEKLFF
DNA: TGTGCCAGCAGCTTAACGGGACAGGGGAATGAAAAACTGTTTTTT

size: once
J: TRBJ2-7
D: TRBD2
V: TRBV7-3
CDR3: CASSLGLARIYEQYF
DNA: TGTGCCAGCAGCCTCGGACTAGCGAGGATCTACGAGCAGTACTTC

size: NA
J: TRBJ1-4
D: NA
V: TRBV15
CDR3: CATSRGRQVNEKLFF
DNA: TGTGCCACCAGCAGAGGGCGACAGGTTAATGAAAAACTGTTTTTT

size: once
J: TRBJ2-7
D: NA
V: TRBV21-1
CDR3: CASSKRTVRSYEQYF
DNA: TGTGCCAGCAGCAAAAGGACTGTTAGAAGCTACGAGCAGTACTTC

size: NA
J: TRBJ1-1
D: NA
V: TRBV6-1
CDR3: CASSEAAIGQIEAFF
DNA: TGTGCCAGCAGTGAAGCTGCCATCGGACAGATAGAAGCTTTCTTT

size: NA
J: TRBJ2-7
D: NA
V: TRBV28
CDR3: CASIKTSSYEQYF
DNA: TGTGCCTCCATAAAGACTAGCTCCTACGAGCAGTACTTC

size: NA
J: TRBJ1-2
D: TRBD1
V: TRBV27
CDR3: CASIPLYPGQFYGYTF
DNA: TGTGCCAGCATTCCCCTTTATCCGGGACAGTTCTATGGCTACACCTTC

size: NA
J: TRBJ2-5
D: NA
V: TRBV5-6
CDR3: CASRDSQGEEETQYF
DNA: TGTGCCAGCCGTGATTCGCAGGGTGAGGAAGAGACCCAGTACTTC

size: NA
J: TRBJ1-2
D: NA
V: TRBV27
CDR3: CASRARYGYTF
DNA: TGTGCCAGCAGGGCCCGCTATGGCTACACCTTC

size: NA
J: TRBJ1-5
D: NA
V: TRBV2
CDR3: CASTREQVQPQHF
DNA: TGTGCCAGCACCAGGGAACAAGTTCAGCCCCAGCATTTT

size: NA
J: TRBJ2-1
D: TRBD2
V: TRBV5-4
CDR3: CASIMGGGPARDSYNEQFF
DNA: TGTGCCAGCATCATGGGGGGGGGACCCGCGAGGGATTCCTACAATGAGCAGTTCTTC

size: NA
J: TRBJ2-2
D: NA
V: TRBV7-8
CDR3: CASSSGNTGELFF
DNA: TGTGCCAGCAGCTCCGGGAACACCGGGGAGCTGTTTTTT

size: NA
J: TRBJ2-3
D: NA
V: TRBV19
CDR3: CASSDTSTDTQYF
DNA: TGTGCCAGTAGTGACACTAGCACAGATACGCAGTATTTT

size: NA
J: TRBJ2-7
D: NA
V: TRBV15
CDR3: CATSRDKGGVEQYF
DNA: TGTGCCACCAGCAGAGATAAAGGGGGGGTCGAGCAGTACTTC

size: NA
J: TRBJ2-6
D: NA
V: TRBV9
CDR3: CASSVAPSLRTNVLTF
DNA: TGTGCCAGCAGCGTAGCCCCTTCCTTGAGGACCAACGTCCTGACTTTC

size: NA
J: TRBJ2-3
D: NA
V: TRBV7-9
CDR3: CASSPVDSAFTDTQYF
DNA: TGTGCCAGCAGCCCAGTTGACAGCGCGTTCACAGATACGCAGTATTTT

size: NA
J: TRBJ2-2
D: TRBD2
V: TRBV7-9
CDR3: CASRLVWGGAGELFF
DNA: TGTGCCAGCAGGCTCGTCTGGGGAGGGGCCGGGGAGCTGTTTTTT

size: once
J: TRBJ2-1
D: TRBD2
V: TRBV3-1/TRBV3-2
CDR3: CASSQVRLAQNEQFF
DNA: TGTGCCAGCAGCCAAGTACGACTAGCGCAGAATGAGCAGTTCTTC

size: once
J: TRBJ2-1
D: TRBD2
V: TRBV7-7
CDR3: CASSLVAGGYNEQFF
DNA: TGTGCTAGCAGCTTAGTTGCGGGAGGGTACAATGAGCAGTTCTTC

size: NA
J: TRBJ2-1
D: NA
V: TRBV9
CDR3: CASSVGGNFGNEQFF
DNA: TGTGCCAGCAGCGTAGGGGGCAACTTCGGCAATGAGCAGTTCTTC

size: NA
J: TRBJ1-2
D: TRBD1
V: TRBV28
CDR3: CASGQGRGYTF
DNA: TGTGCCAGCGGACAGGGGCGAGGCTACACCTTC

size: NA
J: TRBJ2-3
D: NA
V: TRBV28
CDR3: CASFNRVDTQYF
DNA: TGTGCCAGCTTCAATCGGGTGGATACGCAGTATTTT

size: NA
J: TRBJ2-7
D: TRBD1
V: TRBV5-4
CDR3: CASSPETGGFYEQYF
DNA: TGTGCCAGCAGCCCCGAGACAGGGGGCTTCTACGAGCAGTACTTC

size: NA
J: TRBJ2-3
D: TRBD2
V: TRBV12-5
CDR3: CASGFSGRSDTQYF
DNA: TGTGCTAGTGGTTTTAGCGGGAGATCAGATACGCAGTATTTT

size: NA
J: TRBJ2-7
D: TRBD2
V: TRBV11-1
CDR3: CASSPGRFEQYF
DNA: TGTGCCAGCAGCCCCGGGAGGTTTGAGCAGTACTTC

size: NA
J: TRBJ2-1
D: NA
V: TRBV18
CDR3: CASSPGGDEQFF
DNA: TGTGCCAGCTCCCCAGGGGGGGATGAGCAGTTCTTC

size: few
J: TRBJ1-1
D: NA
V: TRBV2
CDR3: CASTMRQTNTEAFF
DNA: TGTGCCAGCACGATGAGACAGACGAACACTGAAGCTTTCTTT

size: few
J: TRBJ2-5
D: NA
V: TRBV5-1
CDR3: CASGEVREETQYF
DNA: TGCGCCAGCGGTGAGGTACGAGAAGAGACCCAGTACTTC

size: NA
J: TRBJ2-1
D: TRBD2
V: TRBV18
CDR3: CASSPIVSGGSEQFF
DNA: TGTGCCAGCTCACCAATTGTGTCGGGAGGGAGTGAGCAGTTCTTC

size: NA
J: TRBJ1-1
D: TRBD1
V: TRBV19
CDR3: CASSIGTGVKNTEAFF
DNA: TGTGCCAGTAGTATAGGGACAGGGGTGAAAAACACTGAAGCTTTCTTT

size: NA
J: TRBJ1-1
D: TRBD1
V: TRBV30
CDR3: CAWRQGMNTEAFF
DNA: TGTGCCTGGCGACAGGGGATGAACACTGAAGCTTTCTTT

size: once
J: TRBJ1-5
D: NA
V: TRBV6-1
CDR3: CASSEREKGQPQHF
DNA: TGTGCCAGCAGTGAACGGGAAAAGGGTCAGCCCCAGCATTTT

size: NA
J: TRBJ1-2
D: TRBD1
V: TRBV28
CDR3: CASRDSPNYGYTF
DNA: TGTGCCAGCCGGGACAGCCCTAACTATGGCTACACCTTC

size: once
J: TRBJ1-5
D: NA
V: TRBV5-8
CDR3: CASSLVRYSNQPQHF
DNA: TGTGCCAGCAGCTTGGTGAGGTATAGCAATCAGCCCCAGCATTTT

size: NA
J: TRBJ2-7
D: NA
V: TRBV2
CDR3: CASSPPGAYEQYF
DNA: TGTGCCAGCAGCCCCCCGGGGGCCTACGAGCAGTACTTC

size: few
J: TRBJ2-7
D: NA
V: TRBV5-1
CDR3: CASSSGLTKVQYF
DNA: TGCGCCAGCAGCTCGGGACTTACGAAGGTGCAGTACTTC

size: NA
J: TRBJ1-1
D: TRBD1
V: TRBV19
CDR3: CASSRDRGTEAFF
DNA: TGTGCCAGTAGTAGGGACAGGGGGACTGAAGCTTTCTTT

size: NA
J: TRBJ2-7
D: TRBD1
V: TRBV5-1
CDR3: CASSLDGTGRHEQYF
DNA: TGCGCCAGCAGCTTGGATGGGACAGGGCGTCACGAGCAGTACTTC

size: NA
J: TRBJ2-5
D: TRBD2
V: TRBV5-6
CDR3: CASSRGGETQYF
DNA: TGTGCCAGCAGCCGGGGGGGAGAGACCCAGTACTTC